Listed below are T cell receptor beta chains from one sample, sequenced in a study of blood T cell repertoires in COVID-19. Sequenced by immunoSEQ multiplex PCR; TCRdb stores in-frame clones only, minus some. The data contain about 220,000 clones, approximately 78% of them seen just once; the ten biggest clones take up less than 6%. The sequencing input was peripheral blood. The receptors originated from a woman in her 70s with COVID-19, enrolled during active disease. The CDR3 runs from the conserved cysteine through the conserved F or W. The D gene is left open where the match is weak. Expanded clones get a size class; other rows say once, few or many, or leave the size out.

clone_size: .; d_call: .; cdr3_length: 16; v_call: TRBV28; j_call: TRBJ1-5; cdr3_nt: TGTGCCAGCAGTTTTGGGAGTACAGGGCGCAATCAGCCCCAGCATTTT; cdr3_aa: CASSFGSTGRNQPQHF
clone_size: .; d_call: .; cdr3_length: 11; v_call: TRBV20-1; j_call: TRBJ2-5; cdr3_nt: TGCAGTGCCCCGCGGATGGGGACCCAGTACTTC; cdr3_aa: CSAPRMGTQYF
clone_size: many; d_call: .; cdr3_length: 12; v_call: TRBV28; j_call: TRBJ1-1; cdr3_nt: TGTGCCAGCAGTTTCATTCACAGAGAAGCTTTCTTT; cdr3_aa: CASSFIHREAFF
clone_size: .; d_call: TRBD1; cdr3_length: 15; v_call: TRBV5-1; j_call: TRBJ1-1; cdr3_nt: TGCGCCAGCGCATTATCCGGGACAGGGATCACTGAAGCTTTCTTT; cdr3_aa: CASALSGTGITEAFF
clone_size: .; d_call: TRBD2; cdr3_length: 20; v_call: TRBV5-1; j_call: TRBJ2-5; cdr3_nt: TGCGCCAGCAGCTTATCGACGCCAACTAGCGCGCTCTCGGGCCAAGAGACCCAGTACTTC; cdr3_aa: CASSLSTPTSALSGQETQYF
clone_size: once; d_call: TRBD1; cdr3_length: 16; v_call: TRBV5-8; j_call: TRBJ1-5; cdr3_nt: TGTGCCAGCAGCTTGTCCAGGGGGATGAGCAATCAGCCCCAGCATTTT; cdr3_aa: CASSLSRGMSNQPQHF
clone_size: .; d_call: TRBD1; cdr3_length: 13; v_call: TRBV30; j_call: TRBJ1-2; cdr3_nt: TGTGCCTGGAGTGTTCGGACAGGGAATGGCTACACCTTC; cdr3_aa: CAWSVRTGNGYTF
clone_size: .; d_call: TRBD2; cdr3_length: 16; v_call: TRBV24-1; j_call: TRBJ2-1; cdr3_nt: TGTGCCACCAGTGATCCCAGCGGGAGGCAGGACAATGAGCAGTTCTTC; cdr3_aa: CATSDPSGRQDNEQFF
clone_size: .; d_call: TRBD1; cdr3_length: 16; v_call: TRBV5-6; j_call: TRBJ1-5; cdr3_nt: TGTGCCAGCAGCGCAGGGACAGGGAGAGTTAATCAGCCCCAGCATTTT; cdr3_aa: CASSAGTGRVNQPQHF
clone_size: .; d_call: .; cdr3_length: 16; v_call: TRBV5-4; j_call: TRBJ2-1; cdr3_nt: TGTGCCAGCAGCCCCGCGGGGGCTAGCGGTTTCAATGAGCAGTTCTTC; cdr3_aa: CASSPAGASGFNEQFF
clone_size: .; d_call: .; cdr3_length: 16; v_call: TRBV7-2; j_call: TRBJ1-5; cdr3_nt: TGTGCCAGCAGCTTAGCGCAGGGGACCTCGAATCAGCCCCAGCATTTT; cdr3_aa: CASSLAQGTSNQPQHF
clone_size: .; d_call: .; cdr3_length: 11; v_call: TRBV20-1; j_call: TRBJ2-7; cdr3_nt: TGCAGTGCTAGAGAAACAGAAGGGCAGTACTTC; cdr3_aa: CSARETEGQYF
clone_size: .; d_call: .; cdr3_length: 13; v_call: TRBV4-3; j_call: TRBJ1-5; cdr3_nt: TGCGCCAGCAGCCAAGATATGGGGCGTCCCCAGCATTTT; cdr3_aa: CASSQDMGRPQHF
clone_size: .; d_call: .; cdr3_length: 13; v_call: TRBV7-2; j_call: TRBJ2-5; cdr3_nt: TGTGCCAGCAGCTTTTACGGGCAAGAGACCCAGTACTTC; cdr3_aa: CASSFYGQETQYF
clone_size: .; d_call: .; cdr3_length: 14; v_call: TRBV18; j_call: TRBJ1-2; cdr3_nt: TGTGCCAGCTCGCTGGTGGACAGTAACTATGGCTACACCTTC; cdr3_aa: CASSLVDSNYGYTF
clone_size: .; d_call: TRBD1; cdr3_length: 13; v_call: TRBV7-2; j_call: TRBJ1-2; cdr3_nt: TGTGCCAGCAGCCCGGACAGGGGAAATGGCTACACCTTC; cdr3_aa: CASSPDRGNGYTF
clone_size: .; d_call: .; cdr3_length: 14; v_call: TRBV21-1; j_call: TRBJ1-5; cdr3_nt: TGTGCCAGCAGTAAAGACGGGGTCAATCAGCCCCAGCATTTT; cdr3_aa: CASSKDGVNQPQHF
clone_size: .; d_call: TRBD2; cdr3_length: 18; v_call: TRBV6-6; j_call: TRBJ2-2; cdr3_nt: TGTGCCAGCAGTCCCCCCTTCGGACTAGCGGGTCACACCGGGGAGCTGTTTTTT; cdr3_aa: CASSPPFGLAGHTGELFF
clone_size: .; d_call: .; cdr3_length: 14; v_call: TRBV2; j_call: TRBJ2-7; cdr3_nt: TGTGCCAGCAGTGTGCGGGACAGCTCCTACGAGCAGTACTTC; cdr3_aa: CASSVRDSSYEQYF
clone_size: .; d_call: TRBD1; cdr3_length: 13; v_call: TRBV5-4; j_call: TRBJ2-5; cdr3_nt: TGTGCCAGCTCCTCAGGGGGCGCCCAGACCCAGTACTTC; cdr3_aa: CASSSGGAQTQYF
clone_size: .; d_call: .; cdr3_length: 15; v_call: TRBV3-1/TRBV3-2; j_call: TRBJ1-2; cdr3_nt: TGTGCCAGCAGCCAAGAGGGGTTCATAGGGGGTGGCTACACCTTC; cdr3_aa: CASSQEGFIGGGYTF
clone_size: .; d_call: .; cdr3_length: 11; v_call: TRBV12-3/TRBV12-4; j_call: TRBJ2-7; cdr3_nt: TGTGCCAGCAGCCAGACTTCGGGGCAGTACTTC; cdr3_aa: CASSQTSGQYF
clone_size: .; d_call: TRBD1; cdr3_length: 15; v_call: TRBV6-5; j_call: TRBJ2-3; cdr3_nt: TGTGCCAGCAGCGCTGACAGGGTAACCACAGATACGCAGTATTTT; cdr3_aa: CASSADRVTTDTQYF
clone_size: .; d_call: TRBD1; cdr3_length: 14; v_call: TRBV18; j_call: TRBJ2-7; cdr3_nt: TGTGCCAGCTCATCGCCTACAGGGGCCTACGAGCAGTACTTC; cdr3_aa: CASSSPTGAYEQYF
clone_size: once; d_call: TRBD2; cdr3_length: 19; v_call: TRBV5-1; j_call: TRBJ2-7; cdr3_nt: TGCGCCAGCAGCTTGGCGACTAGCGGGAGGGCCTCTGGTGGGTACGAGCAGTACTTC; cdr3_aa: CASSLATSGRASGGYEQYF
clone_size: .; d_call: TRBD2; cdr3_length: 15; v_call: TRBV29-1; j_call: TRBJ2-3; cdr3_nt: TGCAGCGTCTTAGGGGGACTAGGAGGCGCAGATACGCAGTATTTT; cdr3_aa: CSVLGGLGGADTQYF
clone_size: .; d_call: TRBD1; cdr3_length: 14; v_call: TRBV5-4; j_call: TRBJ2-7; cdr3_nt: TGTGCCAGCAGCTGGGGACAGAACTCCGGGGAGCAGTACTTC; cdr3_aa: CASSWGQNSGEQYF
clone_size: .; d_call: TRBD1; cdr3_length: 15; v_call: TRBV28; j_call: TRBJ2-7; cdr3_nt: TGTGCCAGCAGGATTCAGGGGGCCTCCTCCTACGAGCAGTACTTC; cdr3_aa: CASRIQGASSYEQYF
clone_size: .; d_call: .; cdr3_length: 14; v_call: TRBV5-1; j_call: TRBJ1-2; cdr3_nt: TGCGCCAGCAGCTTGCAAGGGGCGGTCTATGGCTACACCTTC; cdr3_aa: CASSLQGAVYGYTF
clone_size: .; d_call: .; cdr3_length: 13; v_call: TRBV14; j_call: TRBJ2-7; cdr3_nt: TGTGCCAGCAGCCCCCGGAGCGGCTACGAGCAGTACTTC; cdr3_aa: CASSPRSGYEQYF
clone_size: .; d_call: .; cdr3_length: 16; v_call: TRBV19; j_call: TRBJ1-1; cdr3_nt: TGTGCCAGTAGTATAGAGATTGGTTTGCGGGGATCTGAAGCTTTCTTT; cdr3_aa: CASSIEIGLRGSEAFF
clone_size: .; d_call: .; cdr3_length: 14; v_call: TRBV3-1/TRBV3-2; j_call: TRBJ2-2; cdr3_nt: TGTGCCAGCAGCCAGGTACAGGGAACCGGGGAGCTGTTTTTT; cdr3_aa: CASSQVQGTGELFF
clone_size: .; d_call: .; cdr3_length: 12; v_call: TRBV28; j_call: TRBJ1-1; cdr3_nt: TGTGCCAGCAAAATAAAGAACACTGAAGCTTTCTTT; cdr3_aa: CASKIKNTEAFF
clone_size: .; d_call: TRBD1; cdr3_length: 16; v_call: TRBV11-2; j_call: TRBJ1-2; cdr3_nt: TGTGCCAGCAGCTTAGCCACGACAGGGGCGAACTATGGCTACACCTTC; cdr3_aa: CASSLATTGANYGYTF
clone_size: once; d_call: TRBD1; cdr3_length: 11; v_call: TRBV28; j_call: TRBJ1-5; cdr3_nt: TGTGCCAGCAACGACAGGGATACCCAGCATTTT; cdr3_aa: CASNDRDTQHF
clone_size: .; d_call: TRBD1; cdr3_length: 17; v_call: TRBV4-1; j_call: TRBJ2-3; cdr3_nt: TGCGCCAGCAGCCAAGTTGGGCCAGGGGGCATCACAGATACGCAGTATTTT; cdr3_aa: CASSQVGPGGITDTQYF
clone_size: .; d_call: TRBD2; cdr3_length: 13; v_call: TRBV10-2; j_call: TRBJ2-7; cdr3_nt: TGCGCCAGCAGGGTAGCGGGAGACTACGAGCAGTACTTC; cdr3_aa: CASRVAGDYEQYF
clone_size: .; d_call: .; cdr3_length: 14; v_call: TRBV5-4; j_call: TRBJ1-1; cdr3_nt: TGTGCCAGCAGCTTGGGTCTGTTGAACACTGAAGCTTTCTTT; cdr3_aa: CASSLGLLNTEAFF
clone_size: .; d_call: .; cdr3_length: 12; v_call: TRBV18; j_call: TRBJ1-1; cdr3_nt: TGTGCCAGCTCACCGAGGAACACTGAAGCTTTCTTT; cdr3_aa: CASSPRNTEAFF
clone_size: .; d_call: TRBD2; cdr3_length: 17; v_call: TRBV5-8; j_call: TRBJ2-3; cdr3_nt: TGTGCCAGCAGCCGAGGACTAGCGGAGCTTAGCACAGATACGCAGTATTTT; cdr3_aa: CASSRGLAELSTDTQYF
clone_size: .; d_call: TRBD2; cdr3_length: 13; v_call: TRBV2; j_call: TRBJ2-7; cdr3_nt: TGTGCCAGCAGTTTCGGACTAGTTCTCGAGCAGTACTTC; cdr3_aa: CASSFGLVLEQYF
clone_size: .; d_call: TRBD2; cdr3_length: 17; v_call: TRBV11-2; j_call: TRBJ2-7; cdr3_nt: TGTGCCAGCAGCTCTCCCCGAGCTCTAGCGGGGTTCTACGAGCAGTACTTC; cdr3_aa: CASSSPRALAGFYEQYF
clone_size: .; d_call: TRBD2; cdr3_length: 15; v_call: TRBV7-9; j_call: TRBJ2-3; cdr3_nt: TGTGCCAGCAGCTTTTATAGCGGGACTGCAGATACGCAGTATTTT; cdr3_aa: CASSFYSGTADTQYF
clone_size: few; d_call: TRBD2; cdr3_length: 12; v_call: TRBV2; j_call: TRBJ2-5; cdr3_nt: TGTGCCAGCAGCCTAGCGGAAGAGACCCAGTACTTC; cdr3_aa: CASSLAEETQYF
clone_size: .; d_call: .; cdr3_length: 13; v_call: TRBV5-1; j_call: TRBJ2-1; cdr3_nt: TGCGCCAGCAGCGGGGGACAAAGCAATGAGCAGTTCTTC; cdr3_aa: CASSGGQSNEQFF
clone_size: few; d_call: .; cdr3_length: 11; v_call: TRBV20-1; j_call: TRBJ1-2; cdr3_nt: TGCAGTGCTATATCCAGCTATGGCTACACCTTC; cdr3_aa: CSAISSYGYTF
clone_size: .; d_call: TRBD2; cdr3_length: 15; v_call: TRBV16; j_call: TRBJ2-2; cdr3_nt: TGTGCCAGCAGCCAATCGCGGGAGGGCACCGGGGAGCTGTTTTTT; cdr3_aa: CASSQSREGTGELFF
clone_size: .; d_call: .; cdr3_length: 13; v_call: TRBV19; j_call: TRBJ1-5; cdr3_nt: TGTGCCAGTAGTATTTCGGTCCGTCAGCCCCAGCATTTT; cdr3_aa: CASSISVRQPQHF